This TCR beta chain was profiled in a study of blood T cell repertoires in COVID-19. The overall study: COVID-19 samples from acute and convalescent phases originated in the United States, Italy and Spain. Nucleic acid was either cDNA or gDNA, and it came from T cells, B-cell-depleted T cells, or PBMCs.

V was trimmed by 0 bases and J by 3 bases, leaving 12 bases between them. Germline V gene data show CDR1 as SGHRS and CDR2 as YFSETQ. This CDR3 has 15 amino acids. In the authors' methods: For nucleated cells, counts were estimated from reference gene primer amplification. The data were produced by immunoSEQ multiplex PCR, yet TCRdb's version contains in-frame clones alone and is incomplete. V and J calls and clone size are copied from that table; D and trimming were computed from the DNA. The sample carries 20,000 to 25,000 clones, 73% recorded once. The sequence came from a human donor in a cohort sampled during active or convalescent COVID-19. The V call is TRBV5-1, the J call TRBJ1-2; TRBD1 might be the D (5 bases). The specimen was peripheral blood. CDR3 bases: TGCGCCAGCAGCTTGGCCGGGGGGAGCTACTATGGCTACACCTTC. Amino acid sequence: CASSLAGGSYYGYTF.